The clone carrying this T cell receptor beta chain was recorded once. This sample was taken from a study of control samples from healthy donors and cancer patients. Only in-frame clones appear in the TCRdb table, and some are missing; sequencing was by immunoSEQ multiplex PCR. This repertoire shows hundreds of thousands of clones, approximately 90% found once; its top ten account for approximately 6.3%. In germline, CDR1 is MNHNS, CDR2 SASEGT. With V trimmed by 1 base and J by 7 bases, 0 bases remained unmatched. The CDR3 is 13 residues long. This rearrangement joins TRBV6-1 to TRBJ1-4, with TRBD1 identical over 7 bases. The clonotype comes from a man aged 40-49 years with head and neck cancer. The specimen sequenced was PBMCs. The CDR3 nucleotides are TGTGCCAGCAGTGAAGACAGGGGTGAAAAACTGTTTTTT. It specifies CASSEDRGEKLFF.